This T cell receptor beta chain was sequenced for a study of T cell responses to AZD1222 COVID-19 vaccine. Study findings and constraints: Across the whole spike, CD4 TCRs peaked at regions 160-218 and 743-854. Nearly half of spike-specific TCRs reportedly target unmutated variant regions.

With V trimmed by 8 bases and J by 9 bases, 12 bases remained unmatched. Germline values: CDR1 MNHEY, CDR2 SMNVEV (reference sequence). The CDR3 is made up of 13 amino acids. Comments on this clone: Antigen specificity is unknown.

The data were produced by immunoSEQ multiplex PCR, yet TCRdb's version contains in-frame clones alone and is incomplete. The table records around 150,000 clones, approximately 90% of them present only once. This specimen was peripheral blood, taken on day 0 of AZD1222 vaccination. This clonotype was obtained from an adult in good health. This chain uses TRBV27 with TRBJ1-1; 7 bases agree with TRBD1. The CDR3 DNA sequence: TGTGCCAGCCGAATACCAGGGGGTATAAAAGCTTTCTTT. This gives the protein CASRIPGGIKAFF.